A selection of T cell receptor beta chains follows, all from one sample in a study of tumor-infiltrating lymphocytes in primary liver carcinoma. TCRdb passed the multiplex PCR reads through MiXCR, listing each CDR3 protein once. The sample records 300,000 to 350,000 distinct CDR3 sequences, 50% to 60% being singletons. Sequenced input: peripheral blood. All receptors come from a woman in her thirties with primary liver carcinoma and hepatitis B virus infection. CDR3s include the opening cysteine and the closing phenylalanine or tryptophan. The order of the fields is clone size, J gene, D gene, CDR3 length, V gene, CDR3 protein, CDR3 DNA. D genes are given only for firm matches. Clone size is not always given. Where it is, it says once, few, many or a class for expanded clones.

clone size: .
J gene: TRBJ2-3
D gene: .
CDR3 length: 11
V gene: TRBV5-6
CDR3 protein: CASSSHDTQYF
CDR3 DNA: TGTGCCAGCAGCTCCCACGATACGCAGTATTTT

clone size: .
J gene: TRBJ1-2
D gene: .
CDR3 length: 18
V gene: TRBV4-2
CDR3 protein: CDISPRRSDTVSNYGHTF
CDR3 DNA: TGTGACATCAGTCCAAGAAGGTCAGATACAGTCTCTAACTATGGCCACACCTTC

clone size: .
J gene: TRBJ2-3
D gene: TRBD2
CDR3 length: 14
V gene: TRBV11-1
CDR3 protein: CASESGRGTDTKYF
CDR3 DNA: TGTGCCAGCGAATCAGGGAGGGGCACAGATACGAAGTATTTT

clone size: .
J gene: TRBJ2-2
D gene: .
CDR3 length: 12
V gene: TRBV6-5
CDR3 protein: CTSSSWDGELFF
CDR3 DNA: TGTACCAGTAGTTCCTGGGACGGGGAGCTGTTTTTT

clone size: .
J gene: TRBJ2-3
D gene: .
CDR3 length: 12
V gene: TRBV14
CDR3 protein: CASSLAGYTQYF
CDR3 DNA: TGTGCCAGCAGCCTCGCTGGCTATACGCAGTATTTT

clone size: .
J gene: TRBJ2-1
D gene: TRBD2
CDR3 length: 16
V gene: TRBV14
CDR3 protein: CASSQGGLAGYNEQFF
CDR3 DNA: TGTGCCAGCAGCCAAGGGGGCCTAGCGGGCTACAATGAGCAGTTCTTC

clone size: .
J gene: TRBJ2-4
D gene: TRBD1
CDR3 length: 19
V gene: TRBV7-8
CDR3 protein: CASSLFDRGPSLAKSIQYF
CDR3 DNA: TGTGCCAGCAGCTTATTCGACAGGGGGCCTTCCCTAGCCAAAAGCATTCAGTACTTC

clone size: .
J gene: TRBJ2-1
D gene: .
CDR3 length: 15
V gene: TRBV6-6
CDR3 protein: CASRFIATGYNEQFF
CDR3 DNA: TGTGCCAGCAGGTTTATCGCCACCGGCTACAATGAGCAGTTCTTC

clone size: many
J gene: TRBJ2-1
D gene: TRBD2
CDR3 length: 17
V gene: TRBV6-2/TRBV6-3
CDR3 protein: CASSYSATGGNYNEQFF
CDR3 DNA: TGTGCCAGCAGTTACTCCGCGACGGGGGGGAACTACAATGAGCAGTTCTTC

clone size: .
J gene: TRBJ1-2
D gene: TRBD1
CDR3 length: 14
V gene: TRBV5-4
CDR3 protein: CASSLERDSYGYTF
CDR3 DNA: TGTGCCAGCAGCTTGGAACGGGACAGCTATGGCTACACCTTC

clone size: .
J gene: TRBJ1-1
D gene: .
CDR3 length: 12
V gene: TRBV14
CDR3 protein: CASSQPKGRAFF
CDR3 DNA: TGTGCCAGCAGCCAACCAAAGGGACGCGCTTTCTTT

clone size: .
J gene: TRBJ2-2
D gene: .
CDR3 length: 15
V gene: TRBV12-3/TRBV12-4
CDR3 protein: CASSLSEGRTGELFF
CDR3 DNA: TGTGCCAGCAGTTTATCGGAGGGGCGAACCGGGGAGCTGTTTTTT

clone size: .
J gene: TRBJ2-5
D gene: .
CDR3 length: 15
V gene: TRBV6-2/TRBV6-3
CDR3 protein: CASSSRYGGQETQYF
CDR3 DNA: TGTGCCAGCAGTTCCCGATATGGGGGCCAAGAGACCCAGTACTTC

clone size: .
J gene: TRBJ1-1
D gene: .
CDR3 length: 14
V gene: TRBV11-2
CDR3 protein: CASRFGVTSTEAFF
CDR3 DNA: TGTGCTAGCAGGTTCGGGGTCACGAGCACTGAAGCTTTCTTT

clone size: .
J gene: TRBJ2-7
D gene: .
CDR3 length: 13
V gene: TRBV4-1
CDR3 protein: CASSQLFSYEQYF
CDR3 DNA: TGCGCTAGCAGCCAACTCTTCTCCTACGAGCAGTACTTC

clone size: .
J gene: TRBJ2-5
D gene: TRBD2
CDR3 length: 17
V gene: TRBV4-1
CDR3 protein: CACSQDGGLAGEETQYF
CDR3 DNA: TGCGCCTGCAGCCAAGATGGGGGACTAGCGGGAGAAGAGACCCAGTACTTC

clone size: few
J gene: TRBJ1-3
D gene: .
CDR3 length: 16
V gene: TRBV5-4
CDR3 protein: CASSPSRRTSGNTIYF
CDR3 DNA: TGTGCCAGCAGCCCCAGCCGACGGACCTCTGGAAACACCATATATTTT

clone size: .
J gene: TRBJ1-4
D gene: TRBD1
CDR3 length: 16
V gene: TRBV10-1
CDR3 protein: CVSSATGTEKNEKLFF
CDR3 DNA: TGCGTCAGCAGTGCCACCGGGACAGAGAAAAATGAAAAACTGTTTTTT

clone size: .
J gene: TRBJ1-2
D gene: .
CDR3 length: 15
V gene: TRBV5-6
CDR3 protein: CASSSRRTANYGYTF
CDR3 DNA: TGTGCCAGCAGCTCCCGACGGACAGCTAACTATGGCTACACCTTC

clone size: .
J gene: TRBJ1-1
D gene: .
CDR3 length: 13
V gene: TRBV13
CDR3 protein: CASSPPGETEAFF
CDR3 DNA: TGTGCCAGCAGCCCGCCGGGGGAAACTGAAGCTTTCTTT